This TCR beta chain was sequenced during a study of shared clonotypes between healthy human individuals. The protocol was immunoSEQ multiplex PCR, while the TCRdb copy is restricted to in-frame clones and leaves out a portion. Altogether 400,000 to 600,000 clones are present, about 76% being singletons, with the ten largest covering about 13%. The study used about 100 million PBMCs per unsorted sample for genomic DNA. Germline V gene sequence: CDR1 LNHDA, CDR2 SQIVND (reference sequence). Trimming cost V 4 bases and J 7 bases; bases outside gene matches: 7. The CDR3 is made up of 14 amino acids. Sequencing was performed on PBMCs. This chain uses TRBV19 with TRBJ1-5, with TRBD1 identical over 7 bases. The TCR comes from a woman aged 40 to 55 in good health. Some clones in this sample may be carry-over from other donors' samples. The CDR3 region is CASSTGQVAQPQHF. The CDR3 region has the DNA TGTGCCAGTAGTACCGGACAGGTTGCACAGCCCCAGCATTTT.